The clone carrying this T cell receptor beta chain was observed at least ten times. The sample belongs to a study of neurological immune-mediated disorders. In TCRdb, the 5' RACE reads were re-called with MiXCR into one record per CDR3 protein. The table lists tens of thousands of distinct CDR3 sequences, around 4.5% of them singletons, with approximately 5.4% in the top ten. Trimming stripped 6 bases from V and 2 bases from J, with 11 bases between. The CDR3 loop spans 13 amino acids. Germline lookup yields CDR1 DFQATT and CDR2 SNEGSKA (reference sequence). Time point: longitudinal time-point 3. Sequenced: PBMCs. The chain is built from TRBV20-1 and TRBJ1-3, with a tentative D call TRBD1 (6 bases). The TCR comes from a woman aged 55 to 70 with multiple sclerosis. The CDR3 bases are TGCAGTGCCTCAGGACAGCCTGGAAACACCATATATTTT. Translation: CSASGQPGNTIYF.